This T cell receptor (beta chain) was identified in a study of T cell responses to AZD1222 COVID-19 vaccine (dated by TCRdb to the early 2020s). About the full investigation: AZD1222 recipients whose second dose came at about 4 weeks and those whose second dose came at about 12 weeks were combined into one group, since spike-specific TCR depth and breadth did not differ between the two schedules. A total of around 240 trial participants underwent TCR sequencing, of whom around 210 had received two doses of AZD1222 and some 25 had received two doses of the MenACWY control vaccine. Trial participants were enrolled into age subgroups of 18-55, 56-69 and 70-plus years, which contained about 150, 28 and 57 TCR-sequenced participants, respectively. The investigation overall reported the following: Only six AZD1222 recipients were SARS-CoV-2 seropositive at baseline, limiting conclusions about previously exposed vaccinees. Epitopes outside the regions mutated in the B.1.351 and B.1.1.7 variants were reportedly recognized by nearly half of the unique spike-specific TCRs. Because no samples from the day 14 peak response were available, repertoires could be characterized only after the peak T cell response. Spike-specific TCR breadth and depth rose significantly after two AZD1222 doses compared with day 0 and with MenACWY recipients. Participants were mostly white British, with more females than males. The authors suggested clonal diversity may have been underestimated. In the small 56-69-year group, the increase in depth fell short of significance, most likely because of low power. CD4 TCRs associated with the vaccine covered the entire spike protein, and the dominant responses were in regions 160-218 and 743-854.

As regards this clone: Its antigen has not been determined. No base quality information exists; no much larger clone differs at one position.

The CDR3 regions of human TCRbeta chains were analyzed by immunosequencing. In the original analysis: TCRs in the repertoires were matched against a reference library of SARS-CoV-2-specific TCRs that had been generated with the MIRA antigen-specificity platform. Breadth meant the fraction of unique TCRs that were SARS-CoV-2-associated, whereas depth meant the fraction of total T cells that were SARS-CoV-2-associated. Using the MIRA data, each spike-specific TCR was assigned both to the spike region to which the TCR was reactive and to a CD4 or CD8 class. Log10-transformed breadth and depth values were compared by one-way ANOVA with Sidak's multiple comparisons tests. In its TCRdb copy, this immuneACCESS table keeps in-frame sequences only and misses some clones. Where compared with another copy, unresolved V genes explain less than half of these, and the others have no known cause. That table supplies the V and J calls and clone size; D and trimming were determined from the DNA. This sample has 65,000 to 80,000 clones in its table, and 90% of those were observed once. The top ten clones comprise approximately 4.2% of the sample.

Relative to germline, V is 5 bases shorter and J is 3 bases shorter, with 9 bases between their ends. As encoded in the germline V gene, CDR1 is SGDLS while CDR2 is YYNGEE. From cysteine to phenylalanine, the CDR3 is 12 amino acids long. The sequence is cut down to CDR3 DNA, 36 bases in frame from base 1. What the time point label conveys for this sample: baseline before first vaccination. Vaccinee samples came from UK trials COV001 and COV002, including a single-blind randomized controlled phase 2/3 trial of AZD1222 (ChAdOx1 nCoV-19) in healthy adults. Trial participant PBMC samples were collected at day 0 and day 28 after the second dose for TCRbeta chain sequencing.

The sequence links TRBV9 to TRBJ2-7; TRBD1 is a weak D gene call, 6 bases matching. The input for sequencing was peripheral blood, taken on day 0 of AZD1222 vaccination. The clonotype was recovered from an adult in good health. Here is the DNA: TGTGCCAGCAGTACACAGGGCTACGAGCAGTACTTC. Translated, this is CASSTQGYEQYF.